This TCR beta chain was captured by sequencing in a study of control samples from healthy donors and cancer patients. The V gene's germline CDR1 is MGHRA and CDR2 YSYEKL. V was clipped by 8 bases and J by 0 bases, with 2 bases between them. The length of the CDR3 is 11 residues. The data were produced by immunoSEQ multiplex PCR, yet TCRdb's version contains in-frame clones alone and is incomplete. The data show about 83,000 clones, roughly 91% seen once. This TCR was sampled from a man aged 50-60 years in good health. This chain connects TRBV4-1 to TRBJ2-1, with D hard to call. Sequencing was done on a sample of blood. The CDR3 here is CASSSYNEQFF. In nucleotides, the CDR3 is TGCGCCAGCTCCTCCTACAATGAGCAGTTCTTC.